There are a few counts of the clone carrying this T cell receptor beta chain. Its target is not known. The data are from a study of cytomegalovirus exposure and HLA in healthy donors. The study's findings and limits: Most TCR sequences showed up rarely, but some public TCRs showed up in many donors.

The CDR3 runs to 18 residues. Germline-derived CDR1 and CDR2 are WNHNN and SYGVQD (reference sequence). V gave up 4 bases and J gave up 0 bases; unmatched junction bases: 9. Sequencing was performed with immunoSEQ multiplex PCR; in TCRdb, only in-frame clones are kept and a portion is missing. The table lists approximately 280,000 clones, approximately 83% of them singletons. This chain links TRBV10-1 with TRBJ2-1, with TRBD2 matching over 10 bases. Source material: PBMCs. The receptor was isolated from a woman under 30 in good health and CMV-seronegative. The CDR3 is CASSGSSGGQSSYNEQFF. For the CDR3, the DNA is TGCGCCAGCAGTGGCTCTAGCGGGGGTCAGAGCTCCTACAATGAGCAGTTCTTC.